Shown below are 23 T cell receptor beta chains from a single sample sequenced in a study of blood T cells in healthy people across ages. The use of a sample-barcoded 5' primer and a J-beta primer mix characterized a second PCR of 7 to 11 cycles. Each CDR3 protein gets one entry after TCRdb re-called the 5' RACE reads with MiXCR. Of over a million distinct CDR3 sequences listed, less than 45% were seen once; the top ten hold approximately 4%. The sequencing sample was made of blood. Receptor source: a woman aged 18-29 years in good health.

CDR3 coding DNA: TGTGCCAGCAGTGACGCCCAGGGGAGCGAGCAGTACTTC. Translating gives CASSDAQGSEQYF. The rearrangement uses TRBV6-5 and TRBJ2-7; D might be TRBD1 (6 bases). Trimming removed 5 bases at V and 6 bases at J, with 14 bases between. Germline loops: CDR1 MNHEY, CDR2 SVGAGI. The CDR3 loop spans 13 amino acids.

The chain combines TRBV10-3 with TRBJ2-7, with TRBD2 matching over 7 bases. There are 14 residues in the CDR3. Germline CDR1 and CDR2: ENHRY and SYGVKD. The V and J ends lost 3 bases and 1 base, in that order; junction bases with no gene match: 3. CDR3 bases: TGTGCCATCAGTGAAGGACTAGGTTCCTACGAGCAGTACTTC. Translating it yields CAISEGLGSYEQYF.

This rearrangement joins TRBV5-5 to TRBJ2-7, with 12 bases that match TRBD1. V was clipped by 3 bases and J by 3 bases; unmatched bases: 7. Germline V gene lookup returns CDR1 SGHKS and CDR2 YYEKEE (reference sequence). The CDR3 is 16 residues long. As DNA, the CDR3 is TGTGCCAGCAGCTCGGGACAGGGGGCGGATCACTACGAGCAGTACTTC. Its translation is CASSSGQGADHYEQYF.

This clonotype has only a few counts. V gene TRBV27 combines with J gene TRBJ2-7, with 7 bases aligning to TRBD2. The junction had 11 bases not matched to a gene; V was cut back by 4 bases and J by 2 bases. This CDR3 has 16 residues. Per the germline V gene, CDR1 is MNHEY and CDR2 is SMNVEV (reference sequence). CDR3 bases: TGTGCCAGCAGTTCCTCCCTGGCTAGCGGAACCTACGAGCAGTACTTC. Its protein is CASSSSLASGTYEQYF.

This clonotype showed up just a few times. This chain uses TRBV27 with TRBJ2-3; D gene unclear. The V end lost 7 bases, the J end lost 2 bases, and 10 bases lay between the germline ends. CDR3 length: 13 residues. Germline V gene sequence: CDR1 MNHEY, CDR2 SMNVEV (reference sequence). This CDR3 is CASKEEDTDTQYF. Here the CDR3 DNA reads TGTGCCAGCAAGGAAGAGGACACAGATACGCAGTATTTT.

Regarding this clonotype: At one of its ends the junction is not consistent with the germline gene, which may arise from a read error. This sequence joins TRBV20-1 and TRBJ1-6, with a weak D call TRBD1 (6 bases). This CDR3 is 22 amino acids long. Germline assignment: CDR1 DFQATT and CDR2 SNEGSKA (reference sequence). The CDR3 nucleotides read TGCAGTACTAGAGCAAAATCGTCTCGGCCGGGGACTATAGGACAGTATAATTCACCCCTCCACTTT. It encodes CSTRAKSSRPGTIGQYNSPLHF.

This clonotype has a single count. The chain carries TRBV6-5 and TRBJ2-1; the D gene is possibly TRBD2 (5 bases). Trimming left V 4 bases short and J 6 bases short, with 16 bases between. The V gene's germline CDR1 is MNHEY and CDR2 SVGAGI. The CDR3 has 15 amino acids. The CDR3 is CASSCGATGCNEQFF. The CDR3 bases are TGTGCCAGCAGTTGTGGCGCAACGGGGTGCAATGAGCAGTTCTTC.

As concerns this clonotype: Since no conserved phenylalanine or tryptophan closes the CDR3, a read error is the likely cause. This rearrangement joins TRBV10-3 to TRBJ2-7; D might be TRBD2 (5 bases). CDR1 and CDR2 (germline): ENHRY, SYGVKD. Trimming shortened V by 7 bases and J by 0 bases, and 13 bases separated the two germline ends. The CDR3 covers 14 residues. In DNA, the CDR3 is TGTGCCATCAATCGAGGGTCGAGCTCCTACGAGCAGTACTTA. This gives the protein CAINRGSSSYEQYL.

Ten or more counts support this clonotype. The germline gene is not matched at one end of the junction; a read error may be the cause. The chain combines TRBV4-3 with TRBJ2-7; 7 nucleotides align to TRBD2. This CDR3 contains 15 residues. The germline V gene encodes CDR1 LGHNA and CDR2 YSLEER. CDR3 nucleotides: TGTGCCAGCAGCCAAGATCGCGGGAGCTCCTACGAGCAGTACTTC. Residues: CASSQDRGSSYEQYF.

The gene calls are TRBV5-1 and TRBJ2-4, with D unresolved. Trimming left V 4 bases short and J 0 bases short, with 14 bases between. The CDR3 loop spans 16 amino acids. Germline CDR1 and CDR2: SGHRS and YFSETQ. CDR3 residues: CASSPAPMIAKNIQYF. CDR3 DNA: TGCGCCAGCAGCCCCGCTCCTATGATAGCCAAAAACATTCAGTACTTC.

CDR3 sequence: CSARTGGSSYEQYF. For the CDR3, the DNA is TGCAGCGCCCGGACAGGGGGCAGCTCCTACGAGCAGTACTTC. The chain uses TRBV29-1 and TRBJ2-7; TRBD1 aligns across 11 bases. The CDR3 is 14 residues long. Germline V gene lookup returns CDR1 SQVTM and CDR2 ANQGSEA. V trimming: 7 bases; J trimming: 0 bases; junction bases outside the gene matches: 5.

The chain is built from TRBV19 and TRBJ2-1; D is ambiguous. The CDR3 spans 15 residues. The germline CDR1 and CDR2 sequences are LNHDA and SQIVND (reference sequence). Trimming took off 2 bases at V and 5 bases at J, with 13 bases between the two ends. CDR3 nucleotide sequence: TGTGCCAGTAGTATAAACGGACCGCTCCACAATGAGCAGTTCTTC. It specifies CASSINGPLHNEQFF.

A few counts support this clonotype. V usage is TRBV7-2 and J usage is TRBJ2-1; the match to TRBD2 covers 10 bases. CDR1 is SGHTA, CDR2 FQGNSA, per germline. This CDR3 region has 18 residues. With V trimmed by 5 bases and J by 3 bases, 13 bases remained unmatched. The CDR3 coding sequence is TGTGCCAGCAGCATCCAGAGGGCTAGCGGGGGTCGCTACAATGAGCAGTTCTTC. It encodes CASSIQRASGGRYNEQFF.

This sequence joins TRBV28 and TRBJ2-3; D call uncertain. Trimming pared 2 bases from V and 2 bases from J, leaving 14 bases between. This CDR3 contains 16 residues. Germline V gene lookup returns CDR1 MDHEN and CDR2 SYDVKM. Here the CDR3 reads CASSLELLSTTDTQYF. CDR3 nucleotides: TGTGCCAGCAGTTTAGAACTCCTCTCTACCACAGATACGCAGTATTTT.

This CDR3 is CASIQSQGGYGYTF. The CDR3 coding sequence is TGTGCCAGCATTCAATCGCAGGGGGGCTATGGCTACACCTTC. V is TRBV12-3 or TRBV12-4 and J is TRBJ1-2; 7 bases match TRBD1. This CDR3 spans 14 amino acids. After removal of 7 bases from V and 4 bases from J, the junction contained 9 bases not matched to a gene.

This clonotype was picked up a small number of times. V usage is TRBV29-1 and J usage is TRBJ2-4; maybe TRBD1 (5 bases). This CDR3 spans 13 amino acids. V dropped 4 bases and J dropped 3 bases, with 10 bases sitting between them. Germline V CDR1 and CDR2: SQVTM, ANQGSEA. As DNA, the CDR3 is TGCAGCGTTGTGGGCCAGGGCAAAAACATTCAGTACTTC. It yields the protein CSVVGQGKNIQYF.

V usage is TRBV12-3 or TRBV12-4 and J usage is TRBJ1-2; 8 nucleotides agree with TRBD1. The length of the CDR3 is 15 residues. V lost 5 bases to trimming and J lost 5 bases; unmatched junction nucleotides: 10. CDR3 loop: CASSRFRGLIYGYTF. DNA for the CDR3: TGTGCCAGCAGTCGCTTCAGGGGGCTAATTTATGGCTACACCTTC.

This clonotype was seen only once. The chain carries TRBV29-1 and TRBJ2-3, with D uncertain. Trimming took 8 bases from V and 1 from J, leaving 10 bases between them. This CDR3 is built from 12 residues. Germline CDR1 and CDR2: SQVTM and ANQGSEA. The CDR3 coding sequence is TGCAGCTTTAACCCCCGCACAGATACGCAGTATTTT. Translating it yields CSFNPRTDTQYF.

The sample holds a few counts of this clonotype. The chain carries TRBV5-1 and TRBJ1-1; D gene uncertain. This CDR3 comprises 13 residues. Looked up from germline, CDR1 is SGHRS and CDR2 is YFSETQ. The V gene lost 6 bases and the J gene lost 4 bases, with 13 bases spanning the gap. The DNA for the CDR3 is TGCGCCAGCACCGCCGGATCTGGCACTGAAGCTTTCTTT. Translating it yields CASTAGSGTEAFF.

V usage is TRBV7-9 and J usage is TRBJ1-4; possibly TRBD1 for D (6 bases). Trimming cost V 5 bases and J 0 bases, with 13 bases left between them. CDR1 and CDR2 (germline): SEHNR, FQNEAQ (reference sequence). The CDR3 has 16 residues. The CDR3 loop is CASSATGGTTNEKLFF. CDR3 DNA sequence: TGTGCCAGCAGCGCGACAGGAGGGACAACTAATGAAAAACTGTTTTTT.

This clonotype has just a few counts. The chain has TRBV20-1 and TRBJ1-4, with 8 nucleotides matching TRBD1. Germline V gene sequence: CDR1 DFQATT, CDR2 SNEGSKA (reference sequence). After removal of 5 bases from V and 8 bases from J, the junction contained 7 bases not matched to a gene. CDR3 length equals 13 residues. The CDR3 spells CSASQGVGEKLFF. CDR3 nucleotides: TGCAGTGCTTCACAGGGGGTTGGGGAAAAACTGTTTTTT.

The chain couples TRBV9 to TRBJ2-1, with 10 bases lining up with TRBD2. In germline, CDR1 is SGDLS, CDR2 YYNGEE. The V and J ends lost 3 bases and 7 bases, in that order; junction bases with no gene match: 10. CDR3 length: 16 residues. CDR3: CASSDQAGGLENEQFF. The CDR3 nucleotides are TGTGCCAGCAGCGACCAAGCGGGAGGGCTCGAAAATGAGCAGTTCTTC.

This chain links TRBV20-1 with TRBJ1-2; no firm D call. The CDR3 loop spans 14 amino acids. CDR1 and CDR2 (germline): DFQATT, SNEGSKA (reference sequence). V was clipped by 1 base and J by 8 bases, with 17 bases between them. The CDR3 nucleotides are TGCAGTGCTAGAGTGGATAGGGAAGGAAGCGGCTACACCTTC. Its translation is CSARVDREGSGYTF.